These 29 T cell receptor beta chains were all obtained from the same sample, sequenced in a study of response to subunit inactivated influenza vaccine. A single record per CDR3 protein comes from TCRdb applying MiXCR to the RT-PCR reads. Here the sample spans more than 150,000 distinct CDR3 sequences, around 9% being singletons. The material was non-naive T cells sorted from PBMCs, obtained on the day of vaccination. These receptors all stem from a man in his fifties who received an inactivated influenza vaccine.

This clonotype was recorded many times. The rearrangement links TRBV12-3 or TRBV12-4 to TRBJ2-2, with D perhaps TRBD2 (6 bases). V gave up 3 bases and J gave up 4 bases, with 12 bases separating them. The CDR3 runs 15 residues. CDR3 sequence (DNA): TGTGCCAGCAGTTTGGGCGGGGTGACCACCGGGGAGCTGTTTTTT. This sequence encodes CASSLGGVTTGELFF.

This clonotype was seen more than once but under ten times. The chain joins TRBV29-1 to TRBJ2-5; D possibly corresponds to TRBD2 (5 bases). This CDR3 region has 12 residues. Trimming shortened V by 5 bases and J by 5 bases, and 12 bases separated the two germline ends. From germline, CDR1 is SQVTM and CDR2 ANQGSEA. The CDR3, as DNA: TGCAGCGTTCCTTTGCGGGCGGAGACCCAGTACTTC. Protein product: CSVPLRAETQYF.

In regard to this clonotype: This sequence may be a read error, since a much larger clone differs from it by one base. The chain employs TRBV11-2 and TRBJ2-5, with D uncertain. This CDR3 has 14 residues. Germline values: CDR1 SGHAT, CDR2 FQNNGV. The CDR3: CASSLYVTAEIQYF. In DNA form, the CDR3 reads TGTGCCAGCAGCTTATACGTCACAGCCGAGATCCAGTACTTC.

This clonotype was observed at least ten times. The rearrangement joins TRBV20-1 to TRBJ2-1, with 7 bases matching TRBD2. This CDR3 is built from 15 residues. CDR1 is DFQATT and CDR2 is SNEGSKA in the germline V gene (reference sequence). V dropped 8 bases and J dropped 6; count of bases not matched to a gene: 16. CDR3 in DNA: TGCAGTATACCCCCCCGAATAGGGAGGGGCAATGAGCAGTTCTTC. As protein: CSIPPRIGRGNEQFF.

The chain's CDR3 is CASSPGLGTRNYGYTF. As DNA, the CDR3 is TGCGCCAGCAGTCCGGGGCTCGGGACTAGAAACTATGGCTACACCTTC. The chain combines TRBV4-3 with TRBJ1-2; possible D gene TRBD1, 5 bases. V dropped 6 bases and J dropped 2 bases, with 19 bases sitting between them. CDR1 is LGHNA and CDR2 is YSLEER in the germline V gene. The CDR3 contains 16 residues.

The rearrangement links TRBV6-1 to TRBJ2-7, with D perhaps matching TRBD1 (6 bases). This CDR3 contains 14 residues. Germline CDR1 and CDR2: MNHNS and SASEGT. Trimming took 5 bases from V and 2 from J, leaving 13 bases between them. The CDR3: CASSRGTRTYEQYF. CDR3 DNA: TGTGCCAGCAGTAGGGGGACAAGAACCTACGAGCAGTACTTC.

There are many counts of this clonotype. The V and J genes are TRBV4-3 and TRBJ2-3, with D unclear. V gave up 2 bases and J gave up 1 base, with 10 bases separating them. CDR3 length: 15 residues. The germline CDR1 and CDR2 sequences are LGHNA and YSLEER. The DNA for the CDR3 is TGCGCCAGCAGCCAACAGGTTATAGGCACAGATACGCAGTATTTT. Its translation is CASSQQVIGTDTQYF.

At least ten counts were recorded for this clonotype. This chain links TRBV25-1 with TRBJ1-1; maybe TRBD1 (6 bases). The CDR3 consists of 12 residues. The germline CDR1 and CDR2 sequences are MGHDK and SYGVNS. V was pared by 3 bases and J by 11 bases, with 13 bases between. The CDR3 coding sequence is TGTGCCAGCAGTGAGGTCGGGGGGCTGGCTTTCTTT. Translated: CASSEVGGLAFF.

In its sample, this clonotype was seen many times. The gene calls are TRBV5-1 and TRBJ2-7, with D uncertain. Germline lookup yields CDR1 SGHRS and CDR2 YFSETQ. CDR3 size: 13 residues. The ends were cut back, 5 bases at V and 3 bases at J, with 12 bases in the middle. The CDR3 is CASRDPSVYEQYF. DNA of the CDR3: TGCGCCAGCAGGGACCCTTCGGTCTACGAGCAGTACTTC.

In its sample, this clonotype ranks as medium-sized. The V gene is TRBV9, the J gene TRBJ1-5; D might be TRBD1 (5 bases). Trimming shortened V by 0 bases and J by 3 bases, and 10 bases separated the two germline ends. CDR1 is SGDLS, CDR2 YYNGEE, per germline. The CDR3 loop spans 15 amino acids. CDR3 residues: CASSVGQGFNQPQHF. CDR3 bases: TGTGCCAGCAGCGTAGGTCAGGGTTTCAATCAGCCCCAGCATTTT.

V gene TRBV7-9 combines with J gene TRBJ1-2; D is ambiguous. CDR3 length: 14 amino acids. Trimming cost V 5 bases and J 5 bases, with 15 bases left between them. Germline assignment: CDR1 SEHNR and CDR2 FQNEAQ (reference sequence). CDR3 loop: CASSPGGSSYGYTF. CDR3 DNA: TGTGCCAGCAGCCCGGGCGGGAGCTCGTATGGCTACACCTTC.

This chain's CDR3 is CASSGWDRKAYEQYF. Here the CDR3 DNA reads TGTGCCAGCAGTGGCTGGGACAGGAAAGCCTACGAGCAGTACTTC. This rearrangement joins TRBV6-1 to TRBJ2-7, with 8 bases identical to TRBD1. The J segment lost 2 bases and the V segment lost 4 bases, leaving 7 bases of the junction unmatched. The CDR3 runs 15 residues. CDR1 MNHNS and CDR2 SASEGT come from the germline V gene.

This clonotype was seen only a few times. The chain is built from TRBV10-3 and TRBJ1-1; 8 bases align to TRBD1. The CDR3 spans 14 residues. The V segment lost 7 bases and the J segment 1 base; nucleotides outside the gene matches: 5. The germline V gene has CDR1 ENHRY and CDR2 SYGVKD. The chain's CDR3 is CAITSGTGNTEAFF. The CDR3 DNA reads as TGTGCCATCACCTCCGGGACAGGGAACACTGAAGCTTTCTTT.

In its sample, this clonotype was seen a few times. The chain employs TRBV7-6 and TRBJ2-5; 12 bases are shared with TRBD2. The CDR3 extends over 14 amino acids. Germline CDR1 SGHVS, CDR2 FNYEAQ. The trim removed 10 bases at V and 4 bases at J, leaving 7 bases unmatched. The CDR3 DNA is TGTGCCACCTCGACTAGCGGGGGTGGAGAGACCCAGTACTTC. It yields the protein CATSTSGGGETQYF.

The J gene is TRBJ2-1, the V gene TRBV4-2; 10 bases line up with TRBD2. Trimming cost V 4 bases and J 6 bases; bases outside gene matches: 12. The germline gives CDR1 LGHNA, CDR2 YNFKEQ. The CDR3 contains 17 residues. The chain's CDR3 is CASSPLSGTSVSNEQFF. CDR3 nucleotides: TGTGCCAGCAGCCCCCTTTCCGGGACTAGCGTTAGCAATGAGCAGTTCTTC.

This clonotype was counted between two and nine times. The chain employs TRBV28 and TRBJ1-1, with 11 bases aligning to TRBD1. Germline CDR1 and CDR2: MDHEN and SYDVKM. The CDR3 loop spans 15 amino acids. V gave up 7 bases and J gave up 1 base; unmatched junction bases: 5. The CDR3 DNA reads as TGTGCCAGCACTGGACAGGGGGCATCGAACACTGAAGCTTTCTTT. It encodes CASTGQGASNTEAFF.

The chain couples TRBV19 to TRBJ2-3; weak D call: TRBD1 (6 bases). CDR1 and CDR2 (germline): LNHDA, SQIVND (reference sequence). The V end lost 3 bases, the J end lost 5 bases, and 18 bases lay between the germline ends. The CDR3 totals 16 residues. CDR3 bases: TGTGCCAGTAGTATCTTTCTGGGGGCGGAACGAGATACGCAGTATTTT. Translated: CASSIFLGAERDTQYF.

The chain is built from TRBV4-2 and TRBJ1-2, with unresolved D. CDR1 and CDR2 (germline): LGHNA, YNFKEQ. The CDR3 is made up of 15 amino acids. Trimming removed 0 bases at V and 4 bases at J, with 12 bases between. CDR3 nucleotide sequence: TGTGCCAGCAGCCAAGAAATGGCAGGAGGCTATGGCTACACCTTC. This translates into CASSQEMAGGYGYTF.

In its sample, this clonotype was seen a few times. The chain links TRBV20-1 to TRBJ2-7; 8 bases are shared with TRBD2. The germline CDR1 and CDR2 sequences are DFQATT and SNEGSKA (reference sequence). Unmatched junction bases numbered 13, after V lost 7 bases and J lost 5 bases. The CDR3 extends over 14 amino acids. The CDR3 DNA sequence: TGCAGTGTCCTCGGGGCTAGCGGGTCCCACGAGCAGTACTTC. Its translation is CSVLGASGSHEQYF.

This clonotype was picked up a small number of times. V is TRBV28 and J is TRBJ2-7; TRBD1 or TRBD2 may be the D gene (6 bases each). The CDR3 length is 16 residues. V shed 4 bases and J shed 6 bases, with 22 bases lying between them. Germline V lookup: CDR1 MDHEN, CDR2 SYDVKM. The CDR3 is CASSSMSFWGAGEQYF. The DNA for the CDR3 is TGTGCCAGCAGTTCGATGTCGTTTTGGGGGGCTGGCGAGCAGTACTTC.

The rearrangement joins TRBV20-1 to TRBJ2-7; D may be TRBD2 (5 bases). V shed 4 bases and J shed 0 bases, with 7 bases lying between them. Germline V CDR1 and CDR2: DFQATT, SNEGSKA (reference sequence). This CDR3 is 12 amino acids long. The CDR3 sequence: CSATRDSYEQYF. The CDR3 nucleotides read TGCAGTGCTACCCGGGACTCCTACGAGCAGTACTTC.

This clonotype was seen a few times. V and J are TRBV10-3 and TRBJ2-4; 8 bases fit TRBD2. In germline, CDR1 is ENHRY, CDR2 SYGVKD. The CDR3 is made up of 14 amino acids. The V gene end was trimmed by 10 bases and the J gene end by 8 bases; junction bases not matched to a gene: 13. Written as DNA, the CDR3 is TGTGCCAGAAAGCTCGCGGGGGGCAGGGACATTCAGTACTTC. Translation gives CARKLAGGRDIQYF.

The V and J genes are TRBV5-1 and TRBJ2-7, with 7 bases that match TRBD1. CDR3 size: 14 residues. Germline values: CDR1 SGHRS, CDR2 YFSETQ. V shed 6 bases and J 3 bases; nucleotides not matched to a gene: 9. The CDR3 DNA sequence: TGCGCCAGCACCGAGGACAGGAGCTTCTACGAGCAGTACTTC. Protein sequence: CASTEDRSFYEQYF.

V is TRBV6-1 and J is TRBJ2-1; TRBD2 is a possible D gene (6 bases). V shed 5 bases and J shed 6 bases, with 11 bases lying between them. Looked up from germline, CDR1 is MNHNS and CDR2 is SASEGT. The CDR3 has 13 amino acids. Here the CDR3 DNA reads TGTGCCAGCAGTAAGGAGACTAGCAATGAGCAGTTCTTC. This encodes CASSKETSNEQFF.

This clonotype came up a few times. The chain links TRBV7-7 to TRBJ2-5; the D call may be TRBD1 or TRBD2 (5 bases each). Germline loops: CDR1 SSHAT, CDR2 FNYEAQ (reference sequence). CDR3 size: 15 residues. In DNA form, the CDR3 reads TGTGCTAGCCGAAGATCCGGGGCCTTTATGGAGACCCAGTACTTC. Its protein is CASRRSGAFMETQYF.

This clonotype was seen at least ten times. The V call is TRBV6-5, the J call TRBJ2-7, with TRBD2 identical over 7 bases. This CDR3 spans 17 amino acids. Germline V lookup: CDR1 MNHEY, CDR2 SVGAGI. Losses at the gene ends were 0 bases for V and 0 bases for J; bases not matched to a gene: 8. CDR3 coding DNA: TGTGCCAGCAGTTACTCAGCTCCTAGCGGAGGCTCCTACGAGCAGTACTTC. Amino acid sequence: CASSYSAPSGGSYEQYF.

This clonotype was seen repeatedly, ten times or more. This rearrangement joins TRBV7-6 to TRBJ2-5; D unresolved. The CDR3 has 14 residues. V lost 5 bases and J lost 5, with 15 bases in between. Germline CDR1 SGHVS, CDR2 FNYEAQ. The CDR3 reads CASSPSGSIETQYF. In nucleotides, the CDR3 is TGTGCCAGCAGCCCGTCCGGGTCCATTGAGACCCAGTACTTC.

The V gene is TRBV6-5, the J gene TRBJ2-2; 14 nucleotides match TRBD2. Germline V CDR1 and CDR2: MNHEY, SVGAGI. This CDR3 spans 16 amino acids. With 2 bases clipped from V and 9 bases from J, the junction kept 5 bases outside the gene matches. CDR3 protein: CASSYQTSGGVRELFF. The DNA for the CDR3 is TGTGCCAGCAGTTACCAGACTAGCGGGGGGGTTCGGGAGCTGTTTTTT.

This clonotype was found a few times. The chain links TRBV19 to TRBJ2-2, with unresolved D. The germline CDR1 and CDR2 sequences are LNHDA and SQIVND (reference sequence). The CDR3 length is 14 residues. The V gene lost 6 bases and the J gene lost 3 bases, with 11 bases spanning the gap. CDR3 DNA: TGTGCCAGTAGGGCGGCCTTCGACACCGGGGAGCTGTTTTTT. Its translation: CASRAAFDTGELFF.